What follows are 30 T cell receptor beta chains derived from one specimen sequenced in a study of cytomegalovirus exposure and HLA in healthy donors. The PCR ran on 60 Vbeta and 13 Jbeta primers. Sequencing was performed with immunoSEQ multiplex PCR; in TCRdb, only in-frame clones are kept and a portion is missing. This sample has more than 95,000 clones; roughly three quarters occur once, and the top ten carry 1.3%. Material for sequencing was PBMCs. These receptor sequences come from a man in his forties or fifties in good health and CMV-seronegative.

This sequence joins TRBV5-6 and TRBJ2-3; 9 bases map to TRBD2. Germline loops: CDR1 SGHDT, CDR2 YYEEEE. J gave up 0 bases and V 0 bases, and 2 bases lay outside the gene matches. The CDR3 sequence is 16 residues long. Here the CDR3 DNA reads TGTGCCAGCAGCTTGGCAACTAGCGGGAGCACAGATACGCAGTATTTT. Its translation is CASSLATSGSTDTQYF.

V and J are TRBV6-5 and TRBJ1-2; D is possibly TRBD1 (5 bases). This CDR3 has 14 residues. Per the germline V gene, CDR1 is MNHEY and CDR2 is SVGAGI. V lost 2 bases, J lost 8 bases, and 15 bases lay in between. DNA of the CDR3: TGTGCCAGCAGTTACGCGGGGGACGTAGGGGGCTACACCTTC. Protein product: CASSYAGDVGGYTF.

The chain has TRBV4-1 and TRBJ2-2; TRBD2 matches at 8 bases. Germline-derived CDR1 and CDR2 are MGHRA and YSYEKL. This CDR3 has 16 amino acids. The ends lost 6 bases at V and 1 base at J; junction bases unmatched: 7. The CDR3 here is CASRNPGRVNTGELFF. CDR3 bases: TGCGCCAGCAGGAATCCCGGGAGGGTGAACACCGGGGAGCTGTTTTTT.

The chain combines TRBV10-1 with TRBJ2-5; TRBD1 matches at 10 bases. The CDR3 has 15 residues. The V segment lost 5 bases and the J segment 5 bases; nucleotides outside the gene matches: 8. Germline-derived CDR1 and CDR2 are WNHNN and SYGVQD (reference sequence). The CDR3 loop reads CASSPPGQGSETQYF. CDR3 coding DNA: TGCGCCAGCAGTCCCCCGGGACAGGGGAGCGAGACCCAGTACTTC.

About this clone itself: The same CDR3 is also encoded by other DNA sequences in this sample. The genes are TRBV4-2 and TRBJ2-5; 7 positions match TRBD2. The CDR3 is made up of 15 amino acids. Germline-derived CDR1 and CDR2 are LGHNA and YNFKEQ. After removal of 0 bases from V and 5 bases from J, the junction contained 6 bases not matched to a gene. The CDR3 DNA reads TGTGCCAGCAGCCAAGATTTAGCGGGTGAGGAGACCCAGTACTTC. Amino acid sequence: CASSQDLAGEETQYF.

The CDR3 DNA is TGTGCCAGCAGCTTCCGGGACAGGGCCCTCCAAGAGACCCAGTACTTC. As protein: CASSFRDRALQETQYF. The rearrangement uses TRBV11-2 and TRBJ2-5; the match to TRBD1 covers 9 bases. This CDR3 is built from 16 residues. J was trimmed by 1 base and V by 3 bases; bases with no gene match: 6. CDR1 and CDR2 (germline): SGHAT, FQNNGV.

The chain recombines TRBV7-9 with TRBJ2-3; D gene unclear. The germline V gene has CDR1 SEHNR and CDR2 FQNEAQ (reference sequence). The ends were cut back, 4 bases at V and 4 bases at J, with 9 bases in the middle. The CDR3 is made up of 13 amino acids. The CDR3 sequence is CASSYPSADTQYF. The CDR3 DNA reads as TGTGCCAGCAGCTACCCATCAGCAGATACGCAGTATTTT. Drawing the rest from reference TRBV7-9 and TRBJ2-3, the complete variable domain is DTGVSQNPRHKITKRGQNVTFRCDPISEHNRLYWYRQTLGQGPEFLTYFQNEAQLEKSRLLSDRFSAERPKGSFSTLEIQRTEQGDSAMYLCASSYPSADTQYFGPGTRLTVL.

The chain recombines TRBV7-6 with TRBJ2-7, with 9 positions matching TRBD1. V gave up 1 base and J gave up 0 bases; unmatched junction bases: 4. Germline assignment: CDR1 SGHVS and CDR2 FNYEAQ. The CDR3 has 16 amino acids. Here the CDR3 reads CASSLGGQGSSYEQYF. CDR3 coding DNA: TGTGCCAGCAGCTTAGGGGGACAGGGTAGCTCCTACGAGCAGTACTTC.

CDR3 in amino acids: CASSDGAEDTDTQYF. As DNA, the CDR3 is TGTGCCAGCAGTGACGGTGCAGAAGACACAGATACGCAGTATTTT. V usage is TRBV6-4 and J usage is TRBJ2-3; D unresolved. The CDR3 runs to 15 residues. V dropped 2 bases and J dropped 2 bases, with 11 bases sitting between them. Germline V lookup: CDR1 MRHNA, CDR2 SNTAGT.

The CDR3 bases are TGTGCCAGCAGCTTAGAAAACTACGAGCAGTACTTC. This gives the protein CASSLENYEQYF. V gene TRBV5-4 combines with J gene TRBJ2-5, with D uncertain. The J call may be wrong; the DNA end is better matched by TRBJ2-7. From germline, CDR1 is SGHNT and CDR2 YYREEE (reference sequence). The CDR3 is 12 amino acids.

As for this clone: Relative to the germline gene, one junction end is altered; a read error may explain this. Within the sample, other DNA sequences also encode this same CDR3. The CDR3 loop reads CASSYTGLNTDTQYF. The CDR3 DNA reads as TGCGCCAGCAGTTACACGGGACTCAACACAGATACGCAGTATTTT. The gene calls are TRBV6-5 and TRBJ2-3, with D maybe TRBD2 (6 bases). This CDR3 region has 15 residues. CDR1 and CDR2 from the germline V gene are MNHEY and SVGAGI.

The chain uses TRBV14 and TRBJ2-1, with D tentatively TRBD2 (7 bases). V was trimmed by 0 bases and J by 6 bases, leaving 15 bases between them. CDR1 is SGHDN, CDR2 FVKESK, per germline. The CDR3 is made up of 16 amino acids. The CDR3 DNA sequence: TGTGCCAGCAGCCAAGATAGGGGGGGGCTACTCAATGAGCAGTTCTTC. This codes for CASSQDRGGLLNEQFF.

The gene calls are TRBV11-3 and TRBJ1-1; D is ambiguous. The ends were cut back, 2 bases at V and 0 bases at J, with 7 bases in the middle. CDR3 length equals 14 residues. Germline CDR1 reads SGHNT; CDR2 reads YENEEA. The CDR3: CASSLNGVNTEAFF. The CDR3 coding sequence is TGTGCCAGCAGCTTAAACGGGGTGAACACTGAAGCTTTCTTT.

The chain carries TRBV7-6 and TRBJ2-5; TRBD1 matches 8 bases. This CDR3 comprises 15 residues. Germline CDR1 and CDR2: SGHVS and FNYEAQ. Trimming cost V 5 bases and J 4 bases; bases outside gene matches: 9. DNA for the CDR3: TGTGCCAGCAGCGGCGTTGGACAGGGAATAGAGACCCAGTACTTC. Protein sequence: CASSGVGQGIETQYF.

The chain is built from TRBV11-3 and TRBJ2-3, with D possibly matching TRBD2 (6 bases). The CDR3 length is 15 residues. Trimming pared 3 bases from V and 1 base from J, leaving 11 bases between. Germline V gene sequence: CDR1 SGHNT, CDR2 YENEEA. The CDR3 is CASSFGTAGTDTQYF. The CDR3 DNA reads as TGTGCCAGCAGCTTTGGGACTGCAGGCACAGATACGCAGTATTTT.

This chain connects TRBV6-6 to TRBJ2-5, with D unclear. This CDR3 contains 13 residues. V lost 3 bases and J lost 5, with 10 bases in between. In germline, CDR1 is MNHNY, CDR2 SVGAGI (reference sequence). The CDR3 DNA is TGTGCCAGCAGTTATTTCACCAGGGAGACCCAGTACTTC. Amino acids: CASSYFTRETQYF.

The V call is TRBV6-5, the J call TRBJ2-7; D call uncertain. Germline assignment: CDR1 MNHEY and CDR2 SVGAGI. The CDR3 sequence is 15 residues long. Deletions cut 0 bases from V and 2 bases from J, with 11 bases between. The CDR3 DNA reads TGTGCCAGCAGTTACTCGATAAACAGCCCCTACGAGCAGTACTTC. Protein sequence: CASSYSINSPYEQYF.

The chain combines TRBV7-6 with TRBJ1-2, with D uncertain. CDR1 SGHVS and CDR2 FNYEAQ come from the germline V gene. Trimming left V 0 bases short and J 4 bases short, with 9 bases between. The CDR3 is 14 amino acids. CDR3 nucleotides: TGTGCCAGCAGCTTAGCGCCCGGCGGCTATGGCTACACCTTC. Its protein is CASSLAPGGYGYTF.

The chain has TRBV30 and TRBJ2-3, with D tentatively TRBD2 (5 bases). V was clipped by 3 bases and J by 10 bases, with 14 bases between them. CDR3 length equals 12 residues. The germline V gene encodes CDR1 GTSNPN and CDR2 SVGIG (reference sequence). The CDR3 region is CAWRFGKLAQYF. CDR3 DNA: TGTGCCTGGAGGTTCGGGAAGTTGGCGCAGTATTTT.

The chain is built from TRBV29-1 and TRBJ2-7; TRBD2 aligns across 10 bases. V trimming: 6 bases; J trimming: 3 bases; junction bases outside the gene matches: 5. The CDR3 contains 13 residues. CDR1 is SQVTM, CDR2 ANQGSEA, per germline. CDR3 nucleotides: TGCAGCGTCGTTACTAGCGGGAACTACGAGCAGTACTTC. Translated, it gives CSVVTSGNYEQYF.

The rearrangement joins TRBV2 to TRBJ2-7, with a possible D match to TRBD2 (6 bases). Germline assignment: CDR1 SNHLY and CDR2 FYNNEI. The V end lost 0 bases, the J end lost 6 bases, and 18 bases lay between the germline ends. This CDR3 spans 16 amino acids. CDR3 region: CASSEALEGRSGEQYF. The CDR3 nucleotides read TGTGCCAGCAGTGAAGCGCTGGAGGGACGATCTGGCGAGCAGTACTTC. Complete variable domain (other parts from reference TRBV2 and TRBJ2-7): EPEVTQTPSHQVTQMGQEVILRCVPISNHLYFYWYRQILGQKVEFLVSFYNNEISEKSEIFDDQFSVERPDGSNFTLKIRSTKLEDSAMYFCASSEALEGRSGEQYFGPGTRLTVT.

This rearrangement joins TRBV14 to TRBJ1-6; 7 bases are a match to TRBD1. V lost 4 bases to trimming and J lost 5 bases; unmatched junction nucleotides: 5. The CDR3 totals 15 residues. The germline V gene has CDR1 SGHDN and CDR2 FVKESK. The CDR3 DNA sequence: TGTGCCAGCAGCCGGGACAGTATTCATAATTCACCCCTCCACTTT. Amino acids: CASSRDSIHNSPLHF.

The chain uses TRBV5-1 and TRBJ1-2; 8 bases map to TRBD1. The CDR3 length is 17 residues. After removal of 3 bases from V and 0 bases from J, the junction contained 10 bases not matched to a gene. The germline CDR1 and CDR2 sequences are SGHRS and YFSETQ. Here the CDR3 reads CASSSGQGLLTNYGYTF. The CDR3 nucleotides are TGCGCCAGCAGCTCAGGACAGGGCCTTCTCACTAACTATGGCTACACCTTC. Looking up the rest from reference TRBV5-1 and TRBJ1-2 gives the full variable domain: KAGVTQTPRYLIKTRGQQVTLSCSPISGHRSVSWYQQTPGQGLQFLFEYFSETQRNKGNFPGRFSGRQFSNSRSEMNVSTLELGDSALYLCASSSGQGLLTNYGYTFGSGTRLTVV.

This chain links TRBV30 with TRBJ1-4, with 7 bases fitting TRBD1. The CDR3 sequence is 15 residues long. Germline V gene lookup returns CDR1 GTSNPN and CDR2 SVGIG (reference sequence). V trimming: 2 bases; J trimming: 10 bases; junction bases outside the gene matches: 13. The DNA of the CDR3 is TGTGCCTGGAGTCGAGCTGGGACAGCCCTAGGAAAACTGTTTTTT. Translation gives CAWSRAGTALGKLFF.

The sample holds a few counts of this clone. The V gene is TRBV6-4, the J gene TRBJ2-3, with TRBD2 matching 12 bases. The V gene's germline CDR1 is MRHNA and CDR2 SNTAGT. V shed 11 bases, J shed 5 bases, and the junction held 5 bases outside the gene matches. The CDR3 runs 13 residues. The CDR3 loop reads CAASSGRGDTQYF. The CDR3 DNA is TGTGCCGCCTCTAGCGGGAGGGGAGATACGCAGTATTTT.

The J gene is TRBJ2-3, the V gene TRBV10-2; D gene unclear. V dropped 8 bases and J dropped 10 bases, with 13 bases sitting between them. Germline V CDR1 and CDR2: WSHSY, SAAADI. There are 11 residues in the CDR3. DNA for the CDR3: TGCGCCAGCGGTCAGGAAGTAGCGCAGTATTTT. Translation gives CASGQEVAQYF.

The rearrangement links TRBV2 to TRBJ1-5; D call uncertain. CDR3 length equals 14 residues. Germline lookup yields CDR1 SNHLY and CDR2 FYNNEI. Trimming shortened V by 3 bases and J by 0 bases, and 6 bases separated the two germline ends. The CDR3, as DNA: TGTGCCAGCAGTGAGGAGGGTAGCAATCAGCCCCAGCATTTT. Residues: CASSEEGSNQPQHF.

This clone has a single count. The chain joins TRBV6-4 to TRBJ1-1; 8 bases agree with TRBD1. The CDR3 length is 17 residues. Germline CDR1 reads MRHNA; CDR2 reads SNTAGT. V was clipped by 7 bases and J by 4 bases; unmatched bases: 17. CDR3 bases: TGTGCCAGCAAACCTACTCATGACAGGGGAAGGACCACTGAAGCTTTCTTT. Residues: CASKPTHDRGRTTEAFF.

In DNA form, the CDR3 reads TGTGCCAGCAGATTACCAGGGGCTAATAATTCACCCCTCCACTTT. It codes for CASRLPGANNSPLHF. The gene calls are TRBV6-5 and TRBJ1-6, with D possibly TRBD1 on 6 matching bases. Trimming removed 6 bases from V and 5 bases from J, with 14 bases in between. The CDR3 covers 15 residues. CDR1 is MNHEY and CDR2 is SVGAGI in the germline V gene.

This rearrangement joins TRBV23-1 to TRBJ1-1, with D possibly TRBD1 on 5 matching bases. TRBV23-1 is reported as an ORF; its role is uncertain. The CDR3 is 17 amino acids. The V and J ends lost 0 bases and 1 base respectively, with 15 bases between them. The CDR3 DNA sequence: TGCGCCAGCAGTCAATCAGGCAACGGGGGAACGAACACTGAAGCTTTCTTT. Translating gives CASSQSGNGGTNTEAFF.